One TCR beta chain is described in this entry. This CDR3 is built from 20 residues. With V trimmed by 4 bases and J by 8 bases, 24 bases remained unmatched. CDR1 SGHRS and CDR2 YFSETQ come from the germline V gene. This specimen comes from a study of blood T cell repertoires in COVID-19. Assay used: immunoSEQ multiplex PCR; TCRdb lists only in-frame clones, some missing. The data contain 250,000 to 300,000 clones, roughly 85% of them seen just once; the ten biggest clones take up about 3%. Material: peripheral blood. The rearrangement joins TRBV5-1 to TRBJ1-4, with 9 bases matching TRBD1. This clonotype was obtained from a woman aged 25 to 39 with active or convalescent COVID-19. CDR3 loop: CASSHSFNRDRAHLPEKLFF. The CDR3 DNA reads TGCGCCAGCAGCCATAGCTTTAACCGGGACAGGGCCCATCTGCCGGAAAAACTGTTTTTT.